The clone carrying this T cell receptor beta chain was counted at least ten times. The antigen remains undetermined. TCRdb reanalysed the reads using MiXCR and keeps one entry per CDR3 protein. The sample gives about 600,000 distinct CDR3 sequences, around 24% of which show up once; roughly 8% is in the top ten. The data derive from a study of T cell repertoires in cytomegalovirus infection. Study-level background: Evidence of both CMV infection and a matching HLA type came from public TCR beta signatures. Findings and limits, study-wide: Pooled public TCR beta family frequency picked out CMV carriers with the relevant HLA. Within the response measured ex vivo, HLA-C-restricted CMV-specific TCR beta clonotypes were dominant.

CDR3 size: 11 residues. The germline V and J ends were trimmed by 8 bases and 0 bases, with 5 bases remaining between them. Germline V lookup: CDR1 MNHNS, CDR2 SASEGT. This chain connects TRBV6-1 to TRBJ2-7; no clear D. The specimen was CD8+ T cells from PBMCs. This sequence was found in a human donor in good health (CMV status not recorded). Some clones in this sample may be carry-over from other donors' samples. CDR3 bases: TGTGCCAGCCGAACCTCCTACGAGCAGTACTTC. Its translation is CASRTSYEQYF.